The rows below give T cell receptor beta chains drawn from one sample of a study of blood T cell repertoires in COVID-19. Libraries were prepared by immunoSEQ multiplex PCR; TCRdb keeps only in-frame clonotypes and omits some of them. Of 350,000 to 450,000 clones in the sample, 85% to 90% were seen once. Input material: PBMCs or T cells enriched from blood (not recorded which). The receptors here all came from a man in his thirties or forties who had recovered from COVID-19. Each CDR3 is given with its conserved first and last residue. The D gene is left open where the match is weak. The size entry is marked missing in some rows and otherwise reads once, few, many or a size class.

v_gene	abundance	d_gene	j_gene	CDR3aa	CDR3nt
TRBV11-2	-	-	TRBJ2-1	CASSLDLSSYNEQFF	TGTGCCAGCAGCTTAGATCTGAGCTCCTACAATGAGCAGTTCTTC
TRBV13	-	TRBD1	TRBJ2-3	CASSYRGPSTDTQYF	TGTGCCAGCAGCTACAGGGGACCAAGCACAGATACGCAGTATTTT
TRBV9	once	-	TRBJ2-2	CASSVAGNPGTGELFF	TGTGCCAGCAGCGTAGCGGGCAACCCGGGGACCGGGGAGCTGTTTTTT
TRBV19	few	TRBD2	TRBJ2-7	CASTSGTRGHYEQYF	TGTGCCAGCACCAGCGGGACTCGGGGTCACTACGAGCAGTACTTC
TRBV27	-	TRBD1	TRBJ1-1	CASSLSPGTGGGVEAFF	TGTGCCAGCAGTTTATCGCCCGGGACAGGGGGGGGAGTTGAAGCTTTCTTT
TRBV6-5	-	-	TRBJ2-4	CASSYGWEVAKNIQYF	TGTGCCAGCAGCTACGGATGGGAGGTAGCCAAAAACATTCAGTACTTC
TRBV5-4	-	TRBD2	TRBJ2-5	CASSTWTSGEETQYF	TGTGCCAGCAGCACCTGGACTAGCGGGGAAGAGACCCAGTACTTC
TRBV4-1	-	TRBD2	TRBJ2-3	CASSPGTTTDTQYF	TGCGCCAGCAGCCCCGGGACTACCACAGATACGCAGTATTTT
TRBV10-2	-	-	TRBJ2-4	CASSERLAKNIQYF	TGCGCCAGCAGTGAGCGGTTAGCCAAAAACATTCAGTACTTC
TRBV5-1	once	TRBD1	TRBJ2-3	CASSRGQGTLSGSTDTQYF	TGCGCCAGCAGCCGGGGACAGGGGACCCTCAGCGGGAGCACAGATACGCAGTATTTT
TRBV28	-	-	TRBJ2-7	CAPNRGSLAAGSFYEQYF	TGTGCCCCCAATCGTGGATCCCTCGCAGCGGGCAGCTTTTACGAGCAGTACTTC
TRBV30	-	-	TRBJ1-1	CAWRWGPNTEAFF	TGTGCCTGGAGGTGGGGCCCGAACACTGAAGCTTTCTTT
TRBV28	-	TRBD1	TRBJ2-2	CASTRGGPTGELFF	TGTGCCAGCACACGAGGGGGCCCCACCGGGGAGCTGTTTTTT
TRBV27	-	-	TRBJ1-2	CASSLSGASSGYTF	TGTGCCAGCAGTTTATCGGGGGCGTCAAGTGGCTACACCTTC
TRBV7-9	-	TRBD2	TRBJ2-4	CASSFLGLITIQYF	TGTGCCAGCAGCTTCCTGGGACTAATAACAATTCAGTACTTC
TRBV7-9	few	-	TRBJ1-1	CASSQQGGTEAFF	TGTGCCAGCAGTCAACAGGGTGGCACTGAAGCTTTCTTT
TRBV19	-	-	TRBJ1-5	CASSIEDSSNQPQHF	TGTGCCAGTAGTATTGAAGACAGTAGCAATCAGCCCCAGCATTTT
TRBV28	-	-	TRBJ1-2	CASSLDTPVSYGYTF	TGTGCCAGCAGTCTGGACACCCCCGTAAGCTATGGCTACACCTTC
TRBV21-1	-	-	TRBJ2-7	CASSIFKPGLKGYEQYF	TGTGCCAGCAGCATATTTAAACCGGGACTGAAGGGCTACGAGCAGTACTTC
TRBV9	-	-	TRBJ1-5	CASSVGQAPNQPQHF	TGTGCCAGCAGCGTAGGACAAGCACCAAATCAGCCCCAGCATTTT
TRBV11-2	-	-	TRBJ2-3	CASSLDRRGGRLADTQYF	TGTGCCAGCAGCTTAGATCGTAGGGGCGGTAGGTTGGCAGATACGCAGTATTTT
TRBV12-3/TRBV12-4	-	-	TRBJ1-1	CASSIGRGTGAFF	TGTGCCAGCAGTATAGGCAGGGGCACTGGAGCTTTCTTT
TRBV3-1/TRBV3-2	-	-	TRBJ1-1	CASSLTGRTEAFF	TGTGCCAGCAGCCTCACAGGGCGTACTGAAGCTTTCTTT
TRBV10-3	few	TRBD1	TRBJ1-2	CAISESTGNYGYTF	TGTGCCATCAGTGAGTCGACAGGGAACTATGGCTACACCTTC
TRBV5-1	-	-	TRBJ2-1	CASSLGQPNEQFF	TGCGCCAGCAGCTTAGGACAGCCCAATGAGCAGTTCTTC
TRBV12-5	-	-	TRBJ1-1	CASALGGGTEAFF	TGTGCTAGTGCCTTAGGGGGGGGCACTGAAGCTTTCTTT
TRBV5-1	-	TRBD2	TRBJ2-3	CASSFPAGRADTQYF	TGCGCCAGCAGCTTTCCGGCAGGGAGGGCAGATACGCAGTATTTT
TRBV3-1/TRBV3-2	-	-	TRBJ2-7	CASSPGAGLLYEQYF	TGTGCCAGCAGCCCCGGGGCGGGATTACTTTACGAGCAGTACTTC
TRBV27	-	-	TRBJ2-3	CASSQGRGADTQYF	TGTGCCAGCAGTCAGGGCAGGGGCGCAGATACGCAGTATTTT
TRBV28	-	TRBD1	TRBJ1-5	CASSLSQGAIQPQHF	TGTGCCAGCAGTTTAAGTCAGGGGGCGATTCAGCCCCAGCATTTT
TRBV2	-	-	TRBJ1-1	CASSEWFGGSANTEAFF	TGTGCCAGCAGTGAATGGTTTGGGGGGTCGGCGAACACTGAAGCTTTCTTT
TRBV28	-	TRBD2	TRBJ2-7	CASSWTSGTLGEQYF	TGTGCCAGCAGTTGGACTAGCGGGACTTTAGGGGAGCAGTACTTC
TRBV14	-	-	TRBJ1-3	CASRRGGSGNTIYF	TGTGCCAGCAGGCGAGGGGGCTCTGGAAACACCATATATTTT
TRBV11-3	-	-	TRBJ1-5	CASSSCQGGYSNQPQHF	TGTGCCAGCAGCTCCTGCCAGGGCGGTTATAGCAATCAGCCCCAGCATTTT
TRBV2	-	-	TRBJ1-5	CASSGESSNQPQHF	TGTGCCAGCAGTGGCGAGAGTAGCAATCAGCCCCAGCATTTT
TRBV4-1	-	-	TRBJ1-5	CASSPGVGNQPQHF	TGCGCCAGCAGCCCCGGGGTCGGCAATCAGCCCCAGCATTTT
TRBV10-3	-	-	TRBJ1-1	CAISVGVPNTEAFF	TGTGCCATCAGTGTCGGAGTGCCGAACACTGAAGCTTTCTTT
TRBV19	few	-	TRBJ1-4	CASRAPEKLFF	TGTGCCAGTAGAGCACCCGAAAAACTGTTTTTT
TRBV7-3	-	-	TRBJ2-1	CASSLKVSTGRGEQFF	TGTGCCAGCAGCTTAAAAGTTTCGACGGGTCGGGGGGAGCAGTTCTTC
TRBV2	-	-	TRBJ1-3	CASSEGQAFSGNTIYF	TGTGCCAGCAGTGAAGGGCAGGCCTTCTCTGGAAACACCATATATTTT
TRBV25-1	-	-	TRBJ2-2	CASSATGELFF	TGTGCCAGCAGTGCAACCGGGGAGCTGTTTTTT
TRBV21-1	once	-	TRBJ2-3	CASSKRTSLSDTQYF	TGTGCCAGCAGCAAACGGACTAGCCTTTCAGATACGCAGTATTTT
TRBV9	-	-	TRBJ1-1	CASSVGPSGNTEAFF	TGTGCCAGCAGCGTAGGCCCGTCGGGGAACACTGAAGCTTTCTTT
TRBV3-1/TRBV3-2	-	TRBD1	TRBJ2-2	CASSQDGDRVTGELFF	TGTGCCAGCAGCCAAGATGGAGACAGGGTAACCGGGGAGCTGTTTTTT
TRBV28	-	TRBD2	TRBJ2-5	CASGGDPTQYF	TGTGCCAGCGGGGGGGACCCGACCCAGTACTTC
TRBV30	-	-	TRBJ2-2	CAWSVRGTGELFF	TGTGCCTGGAGTGTACGGGGGACCGGGGAGCTGTTTTTT
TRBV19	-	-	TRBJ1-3	CASRPDKFSGNTIYF	TGTGCCAGTAGACCGGACAAATTCTCTGGAAACACCATATATTTT
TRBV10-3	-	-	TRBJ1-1	CAISPSPGVRTEAFF	TGTGCCATCAGTCCCTCCCCGGGGGTACGGACTGAAGCTTTCTTT
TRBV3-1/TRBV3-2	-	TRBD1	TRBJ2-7	CASSHGGTGASEQYF	TGTGCCAGCAGCCACGGAGGGACAGGGGCCTCCGAGCAGTACTTC
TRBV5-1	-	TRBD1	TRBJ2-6	CASSSGTGADWVGANVLTF	TGCGCCAGCAGCTCCGGGACAGGGGCCGATTGGGTCGGGGCCAACGTCCTGACTTTC
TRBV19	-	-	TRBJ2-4	CASSIWGVAKNIQYF	TGTGCCAGTAGTATATGGGGAGTAGCCAAAAACATTCAGTACTTC